The clone carrying this T cell receptor (beta chain) has just a few counts. Antigen unknown. This specimen comes from a study of CD8+ T cells in alopecia areata. In each case, RNA was isolated and then reverse transcribed into cDNA as the sequencing template. Method: immunoSEQ multiplex PCR; TCRdb's copy keeps in-frame clones and lacks some. The sample lists approximately 280,000 clones, about three fifths occurring once. Stated treatment: oral pan-JAK inhibitor, 5-10 mg twice daily. Notes on the study in general: Scalp clonality dropped significantly under tofacitinib, as did expanded CD8+ top-100 clones.

This CDR3 comprises 14 residues. Trimming removed 0 bases at V and 4 bases at J, with 10 bases between. CDR1 and CDR2 from the germline V gene are LNHNV and YYDKDF (reference sequence). This chain links TRBV15 with TRBJ2-7; possible D gene TRBD2, 7 bases. This TCR was sampled from a human donor with alopecia areata. Sequenced material: CD4+ T cells sorted from blood, taken at week 24, from a patient treated with tofacitinib. The CDR3 loop is CATSREGGQYEQYF. The CDR3 region has the DNA TGTGCCACCAGCAGAGAGGGGGGGCAGTACGAGCAGTACTTC.